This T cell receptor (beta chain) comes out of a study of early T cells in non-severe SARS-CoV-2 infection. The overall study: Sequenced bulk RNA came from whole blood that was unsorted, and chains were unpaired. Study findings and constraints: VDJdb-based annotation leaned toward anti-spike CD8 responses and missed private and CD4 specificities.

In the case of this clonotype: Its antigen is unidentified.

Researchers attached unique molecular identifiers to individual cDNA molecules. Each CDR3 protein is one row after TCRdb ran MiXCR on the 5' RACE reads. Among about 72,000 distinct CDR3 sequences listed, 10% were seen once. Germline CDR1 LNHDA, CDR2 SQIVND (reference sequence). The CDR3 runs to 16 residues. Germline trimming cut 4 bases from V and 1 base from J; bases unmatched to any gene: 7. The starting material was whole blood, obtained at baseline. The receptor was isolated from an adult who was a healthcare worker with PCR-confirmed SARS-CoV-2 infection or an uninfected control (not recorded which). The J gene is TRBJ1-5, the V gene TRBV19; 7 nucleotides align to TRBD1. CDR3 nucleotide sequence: TGTGCCAGTAGTAGCCGGACAGGCGGCAGCAATCAGCCCCAGCATTTT. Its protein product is CASSSRTGGSNQPQHF.